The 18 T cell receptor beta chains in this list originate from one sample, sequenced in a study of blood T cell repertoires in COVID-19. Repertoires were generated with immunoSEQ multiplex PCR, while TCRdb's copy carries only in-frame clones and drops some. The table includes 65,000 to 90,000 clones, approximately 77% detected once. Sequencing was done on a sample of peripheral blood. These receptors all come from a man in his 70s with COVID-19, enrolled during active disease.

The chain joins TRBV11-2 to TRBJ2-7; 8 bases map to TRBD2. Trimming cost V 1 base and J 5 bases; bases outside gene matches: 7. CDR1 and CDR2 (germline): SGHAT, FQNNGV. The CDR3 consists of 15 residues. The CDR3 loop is CASSLVTAGVDEQYF. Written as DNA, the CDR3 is TGTGCCAGCAGCTTAGTGACAGCGGGAGTAGACGAGCAGTACTTC.

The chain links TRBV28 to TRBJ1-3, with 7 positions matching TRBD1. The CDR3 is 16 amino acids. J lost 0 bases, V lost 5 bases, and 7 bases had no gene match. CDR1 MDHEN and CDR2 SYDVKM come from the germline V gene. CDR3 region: CASSLKNRGSGNTIYF. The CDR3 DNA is TGTGCCAGCAGTCTCAAAAACAGGGGCTCTGGAAACACCATATATTTT.

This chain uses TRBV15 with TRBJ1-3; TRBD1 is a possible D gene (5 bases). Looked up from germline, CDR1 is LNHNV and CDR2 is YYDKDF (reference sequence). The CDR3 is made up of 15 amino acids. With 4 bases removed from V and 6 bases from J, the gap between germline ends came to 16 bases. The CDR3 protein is CATSKAGLGENTIYF. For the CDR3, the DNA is TGTGCCACCAGCAAGGCCGGGTTAGGGGAAAACACCATATATTTT.

The CDR3 region is CASSVGGSYGYTF. CDR3 DNA: TGTGCCAGCAGCGTGGGAGGGAGCTATGGCTACACCTTC. This chain links TRBV7-3 with TRBJ1-2; D gene uncertain. Germline-derived CDR1 and CDR2 are SGHTA and FQGTGA. The CDR3 length is 13 residues. V lost 5 bases and J 4 bases, leaving 11 bases between the germline ends.

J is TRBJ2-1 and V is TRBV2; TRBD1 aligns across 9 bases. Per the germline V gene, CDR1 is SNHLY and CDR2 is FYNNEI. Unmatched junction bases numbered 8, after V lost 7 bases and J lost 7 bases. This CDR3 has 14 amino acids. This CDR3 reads CASTAGTGRNEQFF. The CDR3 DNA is TGTGCCAGCACTGCTGGGACAGGGAGGAATGAGCAGTTCTTC.

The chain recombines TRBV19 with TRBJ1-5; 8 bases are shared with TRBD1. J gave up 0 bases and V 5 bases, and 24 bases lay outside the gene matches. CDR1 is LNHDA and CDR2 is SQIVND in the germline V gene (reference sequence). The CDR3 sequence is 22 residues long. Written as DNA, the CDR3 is TGTGCCAGTAGTGACCCGTATTCCAGGGGGCACTTAGGTTTGTTTAGCAATCAGCCCCAGCATTTT. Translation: CASSDPYSRGHLGLFSNQPQHF.

CDR3 protein: CASSLVPTSGRAGTDTQYF. For the CDR3, the DNA is TGTGCCAGCAGCTTAGTCCCTACTAGCGGGAGGGCCGGCACAGATACGCAGTATTTT. The chain uses TRBV7-2 and TRBJ2-3, with 13 bases lining up with TRBD2. CDR1 is SGHTA and CDR2 is FQGNSA in the germline V gene. The CDR3 is 19 residues long. V was pared by 1 base and J by 1 base, with 8 bases of the junction left unmatched.

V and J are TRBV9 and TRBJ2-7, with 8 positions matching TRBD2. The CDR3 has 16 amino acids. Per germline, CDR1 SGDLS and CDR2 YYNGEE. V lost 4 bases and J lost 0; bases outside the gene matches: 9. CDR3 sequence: CASSPLAGTSSYEQYF. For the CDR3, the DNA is TGTGCCAGCAGCCCCTTAGCGGGAACGAGCTCCTACGAGCAGTACTTC.

The CDR3 nucleotides are TGTGCCAGCAAATCGGCGGGAGGGCCCCAGACCCAGTACTTC. Translation gives CASKSAGGPQTQYF. The chain uses TRBV2 and TRBJ2-5; 9 bases are a match to TRBD2. Trimming removed 7 bases from V and 6 bases from J; junction bases left unmatched: 9. The CDR3 sequence is 14 residues long. Germline-derived CDR1 and CDR2 are SNHLY and FYNNEI.

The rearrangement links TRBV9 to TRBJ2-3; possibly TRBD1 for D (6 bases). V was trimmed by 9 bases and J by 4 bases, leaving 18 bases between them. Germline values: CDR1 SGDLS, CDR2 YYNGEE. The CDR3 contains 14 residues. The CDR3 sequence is CATSWGPIPDTQYF. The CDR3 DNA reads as TGTGCCACGAGCTGGGGGCCGATCCCAGATACGCAGTATTTT.

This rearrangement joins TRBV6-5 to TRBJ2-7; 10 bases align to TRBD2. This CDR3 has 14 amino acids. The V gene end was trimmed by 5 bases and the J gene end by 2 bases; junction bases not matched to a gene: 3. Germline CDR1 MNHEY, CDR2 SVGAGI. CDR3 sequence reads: CASSPTSGAYEQYF. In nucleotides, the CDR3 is TGTGCCAGCAGTCCCACTAGCGGGGCCTACGAGCAGTACTTC.

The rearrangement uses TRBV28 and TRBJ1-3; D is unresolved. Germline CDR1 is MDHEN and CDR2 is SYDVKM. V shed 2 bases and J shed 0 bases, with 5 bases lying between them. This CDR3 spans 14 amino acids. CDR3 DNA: TGTGCCAGCAGTTTAGGCAACTCTGGAAACACCATATATTTT. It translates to CASSLGNSGNTIYF.

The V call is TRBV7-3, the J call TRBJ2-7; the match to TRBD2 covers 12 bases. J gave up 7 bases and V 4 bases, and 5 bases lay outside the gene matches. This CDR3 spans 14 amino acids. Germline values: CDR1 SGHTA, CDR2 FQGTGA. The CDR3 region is CASSSGLAGSEQYF. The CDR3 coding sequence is TGTGCCAGCAGCTCAGGACTAGCGGGGAGTGAGCAGTACTTC.

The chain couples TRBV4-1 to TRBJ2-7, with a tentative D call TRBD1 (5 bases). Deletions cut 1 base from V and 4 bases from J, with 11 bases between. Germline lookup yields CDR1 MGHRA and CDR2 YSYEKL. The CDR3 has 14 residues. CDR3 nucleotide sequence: TGCGCCAGCAGCCAAGTTAGGGGTGTGTACGAGCAGTACTTC. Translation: CASSQVRGVYEQYF.

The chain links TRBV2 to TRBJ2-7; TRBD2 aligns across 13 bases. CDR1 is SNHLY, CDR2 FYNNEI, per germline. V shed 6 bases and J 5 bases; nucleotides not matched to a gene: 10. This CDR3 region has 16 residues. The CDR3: CASRKEGTSGIDEQYF. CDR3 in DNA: TGTGCCAGCAGAAAAGAGGGGACTAGCGGGATCGACGAGCAGTACTTC.

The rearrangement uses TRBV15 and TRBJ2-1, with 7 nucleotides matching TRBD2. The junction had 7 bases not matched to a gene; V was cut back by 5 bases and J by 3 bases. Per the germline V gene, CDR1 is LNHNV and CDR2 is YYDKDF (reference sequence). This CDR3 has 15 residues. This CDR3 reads CATSGTTHHYNEQFF. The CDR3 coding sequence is TGTGCCACCAGCGGGACTACGCACCACTACAATGAGCAGTTCTTC.

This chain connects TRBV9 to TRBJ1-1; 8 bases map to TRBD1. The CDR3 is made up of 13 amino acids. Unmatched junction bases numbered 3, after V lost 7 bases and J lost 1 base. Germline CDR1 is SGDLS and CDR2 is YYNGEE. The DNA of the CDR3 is TGTGCCAGCGGGGACAGGACGAACACTGAAGCTTTCTTT. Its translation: CASGDRTNTEAFF.

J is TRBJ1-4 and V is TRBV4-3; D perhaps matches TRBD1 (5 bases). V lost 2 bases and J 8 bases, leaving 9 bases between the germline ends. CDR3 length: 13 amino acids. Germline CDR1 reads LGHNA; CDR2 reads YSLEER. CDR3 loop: CASSQQGGEKLFF. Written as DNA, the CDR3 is TGCGCCAGCAGCCAACAGGGAGGAGAAAAACTGTTTTTT.